Following are 20 T cell receptor beta chains from one sample sequenced in a study of vaccination and CD4 T cells after COVID-19. The assay that was used to sequence DNA from cultured CD4+ T cells was the Oncomine TCR Beta short-read assay. TCRdb fed the PCR reads into MiXCR, producing one record per CDR3 protein. The repertoire includes about 20,000 distinct CDR3 sequences, about a third of them detected once, and roughly 2.5% sits in the top ten. Their cognate antigens are unknown. Time point noted: late sampling 161 to 241 days after vaccination in a few convalescent patients. Treatment here: approximately nine-day PBMC culture with coronavirus spike peptide pools or control peptides (ViraFEST assay). Sequenced here: CD4+ T cells from blood, cultured in vitro, sampled about 7 months after SARS-CoV-2 vaccination. The receptors originated from a human donor who had recovered from COVID-19.

V and J are TRBV6-1 and TRBJ1-5; the match to TRBD1 covers 8 bases. Germline CDR1 is MNHNS and CDR2 is SASEGT. CDR3 length: 16 residues. J was trimmed by 6 bases and V by 3 bases; bases with no gene match: 10. For the CDR3, the DNA is TGTGCCAGCAGTGACGAACAGGGGGGAATGGGTCAGCCCCAGCATTTT. Residues: CASSDEQGGMGQPQHF.

V and J are TRBV28 and TRBJ1-2; possible D gene TRBD1, 6 bases. This CDR3 comprises 13 residues. CDR1 is MDHEN and CDR2 is SYDVKM in the germline V gene. The V and J ends lost 3 bases and 4 bases respectively, with 9 bases between them. CDR3 region: CASSFTGPYGYTF. DNA for the CDR3: TGTGCCAGCAGTTTCACAGGGCCCTATGGCTACACCTTC.

Only a few counts were recorded for this clonotype. The chain couples TRBV28 to TRBJ2-2; D is undetermined. Germline CDR1 and CDR2: MDHEN and SYDVKM. The V gene lost 10 bases and the J gene lost 4 bases, with 19 bases spanning the gap. This CDR3 comprises 15 residues. This chain's CDR3 is CATKDDPLFTGELFF. The DNA of the CDR3 is TGTGCCACCAAAGATGACCCTTTATTCACCGGGGAGCTGTTTTTT. Full variable domain (missing parts from reference TRBV28 and TRBJ2-2): DVKVTQSSRYLVKRTGEKVFLECVQDMDHENMFWYRQDPGLGLRLIYFSYDVKMKEKGDIPEGYSVSREKKERFSLILESASTNQTSMYLCATKDDPLFTGELFFGEGSRLTVL.

V gene TRBV5-4 combines with J gene TRBJ2-7; perhaps TRBD1 as D (6 bases). V lost 0 bases, J lost 0 bases, and 10 bases lay in between. There are 15 residues in the CDR3. The germline gives CDR1 SGHNT, CDR2 YYREEE (reference sequence). Here the CDR3 reads CASSLGQDSSYEQYF. The CDR3 DNA is TGTGCCAGCAGCTTGGGACAGGATAGCTCCTACGAGCAGTACTTC.

This clonotype occurred a few times. The chain links TRBV6-2 or TRBV6-3 to TRBJ1-5; D ambiguous. V was shortened by 6 bases and J by 6 bases, with 15 bases between the two germline ends. The germline gives CDR1 MNHEY, CDR2 SVGEGT. The CDR3 length is 14 residues. DNA of the CDR3: TGTGCCAGCAGGGGATCGGGGTTTACTCAGCCCCAGCATTTT. It codes for CASRGSGFTQPQHF.

This chain's CDR3 is CASSVRLAHEQFF. The CDR3 DNA follows: TGTGCCAGTAGTGTCCGACTAGCTCATGAGCAGTTCTTC. The chain recombines TRBV19 with TRBJ2-1; the match to TRBD2 covers 7 bases. Trimming took 5 bases from V and 8 from J; bases not matched to a gene: 6. Germline V gene sequence: CDR1 LNHDA, CDR2 SQIVND (reference sequence). There are 13 residues in the CDR3.

The table lists this clonotype with a count of one. The chain has TRBV20-1 and TRBJ2-1; 11 nucleotides align to TRBD2. Germline V gene data show CDR1 as DFQATT and CDR2 as SNEGSKA (reference sequence). Trimming at V came to 0 bases and at J to 5 bases, leaving 9 bases not matched to a gene. This CDR3 region has 17 residues. The CDR3 DNA follows: TGCAGTGCTAGAGAACTGGCTAGCGGGGGGAGAAACAATGAGCAGTTCTTC. Residues: CSARELASGGRNNEQFF.

This clonotype was seen more than once but under ten times. The chain has TRBV28 and TRBJ1-3; the match to TRBD1 covers 7 bases. Trimming took 7 bases from V and 0 from J; bases not matched to a gene: 3. Germline loops: CDR1 MDHEN, CDR2 SYDVKM. The CDR3 is made up of 14 amino acids. The CDR3 DNA follows: TGTGCCAGCAAGACAGGGCCCTCTGGAAACACCATATATTTT. The encoded protein is CASKTGPSGNTIYF. The complete variable domain, with remaining parts taken from reference TRBV28 and TRBJ1-3, reads DVKVTQSSRYLVKRTGEKVFLECVQDMDHENMFWYRQDPGLGLRLIYFSYDVKMKEKGDIPEGYSVSREKKERFSLILESASTNQTSMYLCASKTGPSGNTIYFGEGSWLTVV.

This clonotype has just a few counts. V usage is TRBV1 and J usage is TRBJ1-1; the table's D call of TRBD1 was not tested on the DNA. TRBV1 is tagged as a pseudogene. CDR3 length: 16 residues. CDR3 nucleotides: TGCACCAGCAGCCAACTTTGGGGACAGAAGCTATCAGAAGCTTTCTTT. Its translation is CTSSQLWGQKLSEAFF.

The chain combines TRBV30 with TRBJ1-1, with D possibly matching TRBD1 (5 bases). Germline CDR1 and CDR2: GTSNPN and SVGIG (reference sequence). The CDR3 is 11 amino acids. V was trimmed by 3 bases and J by 11 bases, leaving 13 bases between them. The CDR3 coding sequence is TGTGCCTGGAGCAGAACTCGGGGGGCTTTCTTT. Encoded protein: CAWSRTRGAFF.

This clonotype was found a few times. The chain couples TRBV20-1 to TRBJ2-7; 7 bases align to TRBD2. The CDR3 is 15 residues long. The germline gives CDR1 DFQATT, CDR2 SNEGSKA (reference sequence). Trimming cost V 2 bases and J 0 bases; bases outside gene matches: 7. CDR3 coding DNA: TGCAGTGCTAGAATTGCTTCTAGCGGCTCCTACGAGCAGTACTTC. Protein sequence: CSARIASSGSYEQYF.

This clonotype appeared a few times. The rearrangement uses TRBV20-1 and TRBJ2-5; the match to TRBD2 covers 10 bases. The V gene's germline CDR1 is DFQATT and CDR2 SNEGSKA (reference sequence). The CDR3 totals 13 residues. In nucleotides, the CDR3 is TGCAGCTTACATCTAGCGGGAGAAGAGACCCAGTACTTC. It encodes CSLHLAGEETQYF.

This clonotype was counted only a few times. V is TRBV19 and J is TRBJ2-4; tentatively, D is TRBD2 (6 bases). The germline V gene has CDR1 LNHDA and CDR2 SQIVND (reference sequence). V was pared by 7 bases and J by 5 bases, with 15 bases between. The CDR3 is made up of 14 amino acids. The DNA for the CDR3 is TGTGCCAGTACGGTGGGGGGAGGTCAAAACATTCAGTACTTC. Translation gives CASTVGGGQNIQYF.

This clonotype was counted between two and nine times. The rearrangement links TRBV6-5 to TRBJ2-3; D is perhaps TRBD2 (6 bases). V lost 1 base and J 4 bases, leaving 9 bases between the germline ends. There are 14 residues in the CDR3. Germline values: CDR1 MNHEY, CDR2 SVGAGI. CDR3 region: CASSYFGSADTQYF. In nucleotides, the CDR3 is TGTGCCAGCAGTTACTTCGGGAGTGCAGATACGCAGTATTTT.

This clonotype was recorded a few times. This chain connects TRBV20-1 to TRBJ2-3; 7 bases line up with TRBD2. The CDR3 covers 17 residues. The V gene end was trimmed by 7 bases and the J gene end by 4 bases; junction bases not matched to a gene: 20. Germline values: CDR1 DFQATT, CDR2 SNEGSKA (reference sequence). The CDR3 DNA sequence: TGCAGTGTAGAGGGGAGGGTACTAGCCCTGTCCGCAGATACGCAGTATTTT. Residues: CSVEGRVLALSADTQYF.

The V call is TRBV24-1, the J call TRBJ2-2; D gene ambiguous. Germline V gives CDR1 KGHDR, CDR2 SFDVKD. The V end lost 5 bases, the J end lost 6 bases, and 9 bases lay between the germline ends. This CDR3 spans 13 amino acids. The CDR3 is CATSANSPGELFF. The CDR3 region has the DNA TGTGCCACCAGTGCTAATTCCCCCGGGGAGCTGTTTTTT.

V usage is TRBV20-1 and J usage is TRBJ2-7, with D tentatively TRBD2 (5 bases). The length of the CDR3 is 13 residues. The germline CDR1 and CDR2 sequences are DFQATT and SNEGSKA (reference sequence). V was pared by 6 bases and J by 0 bases, with 12 bases between. CDR3: CSARLPVSYEQYF. CDR3 coding DNA: TGCAGTGCCCGACTACCCGTCTCCTACGAGCAGTACTTC.

This chain uses TRBV19 with TRBJ2-2; D is uncertain. V was trimmed by 6 bases and J by 3 bases, leaving 11 bases between them. Germline V gene lookup returns CDR1 LNHDA and CDR2 SQIVND (reference sequence). The CDR3 loop spans 14 amino acids. CDR3 sequence (DNA): TGTGCCAGTAGCAGGAGTCTGGACACCGGGGAGCTGTTTTTT. This codes for CASSRSLDTGELFF.

This clonotype was observed a few times. The rearrangement joins TRBV6-4 to TRBJ1-2; D uncertain. Germline V gene data show CDR1 as MRHNA and CDR2 as SNTAGT. The CDR3 loop spans 14 amino acids. Trimming shortened V by 8 bases and J by 9 bases, and 22 bases separated the two germline ends. Here the CDR3 DNA reads TGTGCCAGCCTTCCCCCCCCAAATGTGATTCGCTACACCTTC. Translating gives CASLPPPNVIRYTF.

In DNA, the CDR3 is TGCACCAGCAGTCCCCAGAACACTGAAGCTTTCTTT. Protein product: CTSSPQNTEAFF. The J gene is TRBJ1-1, the V gene TRBV1. TRBV1 is labeled a pseudogene. This CDR3 contains 12 residues.